A single sample is the source of the 2 T cell receptor beta chains below, sequenced in a study of ipilimumab plus nivolumab after autologous stem cell transplantation. The table came from immunoSEQ multiplex PCR; TCRdb's copy has only in-frame clones and leaves some out. The sample includes a few thousand clones, roughly 78% of them seen just once. The sequencing used PBMCs, collected in a trial of ipilimumab plus nivolumab as post-transplant consolidation. These receptors were collected from a male donor with multiple myeloma.

This clone counts as medium-sized. The chain links TRBV7-8 to TRBJ2-7; possible D gene TRBD1, 6 bases. CDR1 and CDR2 (germline): SGHVS, FQNEAQ. This CDR3 region has 17 residues. With 2 bases removed from V and 0 bases from J, the gap between germline ends came to 17 bases. CDR3 sequence reads: CASSLSPGEPSSYEQYF. CDR3 nucleotide sequence: TGTGCCAGCAGCTTATCGCCAGGGGAGCCAAGCTCCTACGAGCAGTACTTC.

The chain couples TRBV19 to TRBJ1-2, with 7 bases that match TRBD1. V shed 4 bases and J 2 bases; nucleotides not matched to a gene: 7. The CDR3 runs to 15 residues. Per germline, CDR1 LNHDA and CDR2 SQIVND (reference sequence). The CDR3 sequence is CASSTRTGKNYGYTF. CDR3 coding DNA: TGTGCCAGTAGTACAAGGACAGGAAAGAACTATGGCTACACCTTC.